Included here is one T cell receptor beta chain sequence, with context. The data were obtained in a study of cytomegalovirus exposure and HLA in healthy donors. V was clipped by 3 bases and J by 9 bases; unmatched bases: 10. The CDR3 has 15 residues. Germline CDR1 LGHNA, CDR2 YSLEER. Researchers ran the PCR with 60 Vbeta and 13 Jbeta primers. Generated by immunoSEQ multiplex PCR, the TCRdb table keeps only in-frame clones and is missing some. The table lists 150,000 to 200,000 clones, approximately 78% of them singletons. The clonotype was recovered from a woman aged 18-35 years in good health and CMV-seronegative. V usage is TRBV4-3 and J usage is TRBJ2-1; 8 bases map to TRBD2. Sequencing input: PBMCs. The CDR3 protein is CASSQSFSGIGEQFF. The CDR3 coding sequence is TGCGCCAGCAGCCAGTCGTTTAGCGGGATAGGTGAGCAGTTCTTC.